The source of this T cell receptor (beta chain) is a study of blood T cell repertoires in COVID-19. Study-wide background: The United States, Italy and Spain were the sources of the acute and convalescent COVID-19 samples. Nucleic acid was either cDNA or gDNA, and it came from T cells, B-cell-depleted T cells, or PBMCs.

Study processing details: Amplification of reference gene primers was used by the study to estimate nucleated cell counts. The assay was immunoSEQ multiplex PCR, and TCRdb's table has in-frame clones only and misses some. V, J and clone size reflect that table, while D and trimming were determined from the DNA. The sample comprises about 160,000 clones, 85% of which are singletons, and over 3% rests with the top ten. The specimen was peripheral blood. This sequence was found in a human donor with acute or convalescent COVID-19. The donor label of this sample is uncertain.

The CDR3 protein is CASSRWTGRQTQYF. CDR3 DNA sequence: TGTGCCAGCAGCCGCTGGACAGGGCGGCAGACCCAGTACTTC. The rearrangement links TRBV6-5 to TRBJ2-5; 8 bases are shared with TRBD1. This CDR3 has 14 amino acids. Trimming at V came to 6 bases and at J to 6 bases, leaving 9 bases not matched to a gene. CDR1 MNHEY and CDR2 SVGAGI come from the germline V gene.